Presented here are 18 T cell receptor beta chains from one specimen sequenced in a study of early T cells in non-severe SARS-CoV-2 infection. TCRdb itself ran the 5' RACE reads through MiXCR, one entry per CDR3 protein. This sample has 100,000 to 120,000 distinct CDR3 sequences, with roughly an eighth found just once. Sequenced here: whole blood, sampled at baseline. Receptor source: an adult who was a healthcare worker with PCR-confirmed SARS-CoV-2 infection or an uninfected control (not recorded which).

In its sample, this clonotype was seen a few times. The V gene is TRBV9, the J gene TRBJ2-3; the match to TRBD2 covers 14 bases. The CDR3 extends over 18 amino acids. V was pared by 0 bases and J by 4 bases, with 7 bases of the junction left unmatched. Germline values: CDR1 SGDLS, CDR2 YYNGEE. The CDR3 here is CASSVVGTSGRRADTQYF. The CDR3 region has the DNA TGTGCCAGCAGCGTAGTTGGGACTAGCGGGAGAAGGGCAGATACGCAGTATTTT.

The chain is built from TRBV20-1 and TRBJ2-7, with 9 bases aligning to TRBD1. There are 16 residues in the CDR3. J was trimmed by 7 bases and V by 2 bases; bases with no gene match: 15. Germline loops: CDR1 DFQATT, CDR2 SNEGSKA (reference sequence). CDR3 in amino acids: CSARKPWDREGSEQYF. The CDR3 bases are TGCAGTGCTAGAAAGCCTTGGGACAGGGAAGGGAGTGAGCAGTACTTC.

This chain uses TRBV20-1 with TRBJ1-6; D is unresolved. Germline CDR1 is DFQATT and CDR2 is SNEGSKA (reference sequence). V lost 1 base to trimming and J lost 4 bases, with 2 bases between them. The CDR3 has 12 amino acids. CDR3 protein: CSARGYNSPLHF. The DNA for the CDR3 is TGCAGTGCTAGAGGGTATAATTCACCCCTCCACTTT.

This clonotype occurred a few times. The chain combines TRBV7-9 with TRBJ2-3; D remains unclear. Germline assignment: CDR1 SEHNR and CDR2 FQNEAQ (reference sequence). The CDR3 is 14 residues long. Trimming shortened V by 1 base and J by 6 bases, and 11 bases separated the two germline ends. The CDR3 DNA reads TGTGCCAGCAGCTTAGAGGGCTCCCAGGATACGCAGTATTTT. Residues: CASSLEGSQDTQYF.

The rearrangement uses TRBV4-1 and TRBJ2-1, with TRBD1 matching over 8 bases. The CDR3 runs 14 residues. V dropped 1 base and J dropped 10; count of bases not matched to a gene: 6. Per germline, CDR1 MGHRA and CDR2 YSYEKL. This CDR3 is CASSQGQGLEEQFF. DNA for the CDR3: TGCGCCAGCAGCCAAGGACAGGGGCTTGAGGAGCAGTTCTTC.

The chain uses TRBV11-2 and TRBJ2-3, with 9 positions matching TRBD2. Germline V gene lookup returns CDR1 SGHAT and CDR2 FQNNGV. V dropped 1 base and J dropped 6; count of bases not matched to a gene: 5. The length of the CDR3 is 15 residues. The CDR3 here is CASSLVDLAGDTQYF. In DNA form, the CDR3 reads TGTGCCAGCAGCTTAGTAGACCTAGCGGGGGATACGCAGTATTTT.

The rearrangement links TRBV7-3 to TRBJ2-3, with 7 bases matching TRBD2. V gave up 3 bases and J gave up 4 bases; unmatched junction bases: 1. The CDR3 contains 13 residues. Germline V gives CDR1 SGHTA, CDR2 FQGTGA. The CDR3, as DNA: TGTGCCAGCAGCTTCGGGGGGTCAGATACGCAGTATTTT. This translates into CASSFGGSDTQYF.

This clonotype occurred many times. The chain is built from TRBV6-1 and TRBJ2-2, with D possibly being TRBD1 (6 bases). The CDR3 consists of 13 residues. V was cut by 4 bases and J by 6 bases, with 9 bases left in between. Germline values: CDR1 MNHNS, CDR2 SASEGT. CDR3 sequence reads: CASSVTGSGELFF. CDR3 nucleotide sequence: TGTGCCAGCAGTGTTACAGGGTCCGGGGAGCTGTTTTTT.

Only a few counts were recorded for this clonotype. The CDR3 loop is CSATASGKSSYNEQFF. CDR3 coding DNA: TGCAGTGCTACGGCTAGCGGCAAGAGCTCCTACAATGAGCAGTTCTTC. This sequence joins TRBV20-1 and TRBJ2-1; 7 bases map to TRBD2. With V trimmed by 4 bases and J by 0 bases, 9 bases remained unmatched. CDR3 size: 16 residues. Germline assignment: CDR1 DFQATT and CDR2 SNEGSKA (reference sequence).

This clonotype appeared a few times. This chain uses TRBV29-1 with TRBJ1-2; D is unresolved. V was pared by 1 base and J by 2 bases, with 5 bases between. CDR3 size: 12 residues. The germline V gene has CDR1 SQVTM and CDR2 ANQGSEA. The CDR3 loop is CSVEGQNYGYTF. CDR3 bases: TGCAGCGTTGAAGGGCAGAACTATGGCTACACCTTC.

The table lists this clonotype with many counts. The rearrangement uses TRBV6-6 and TRBJ2-7; D might be TRBD2 (6 bases). The CDR3 is 14 residues long. Trimming cost V 8 bases and J 0 bases, with 14 bases left between them. In germline, CDR1 is MNHNY, CDR2 SVGAGI (reference sequence). The DNA for the CDR3 is TGTGCCAGCGCCTCCGGGGGTCGCTCCTACGAGCAGTACTTC. The encoded protein is CASASGGRSYEQYF.

Only a few counts were recorded for this clonotype. J is TRBJ2-3 and V is TRBV3-1, with D maybe TRBD2 (5 bases). The germline V and J ends were trimmed by 5 bases and 3 bases, with 18 bases remaining between them. This CDR3 has 16 amino acids. The germline gives CDR1 LGHDT, CDR2 YNNKEL (reference sequence). DNA for the CDR3: TGTGCCAGCAGCTTGCGCCGAGTACTAGAGACAGATACGCAGTATTTT. This encodes CASSLRRVLETDTQYF.

This clonotype was observed a handful of times. The chain couples TRBV10-3 to TRBJ2-3, with D tentatively TRBD2 (6 bases). CDR3 length equals 13 residues. The germline gives CDR1 ENHRY, CDR2 SYGVKD. Trimming left V 0 bases short and J 5 bases short, with 6 bases between. The CDR3 nucleotides read TGTGCCATCAGTGAGTCGGGGGGAGATACGCAGTATTTT. Protein sequence: CAISESGGDTQYF.

This clonotype was seen ten or more times. The chain has TRBV6-5 and TRBJ2-4; D is possibly TRBD1 or TRBD2 (5 bases each). The CDR3 covers 16 residues. The ends were cut back, 4 bases at V and 0 bases at J, with 13 bases in the middle. CDR1 MNHEY and CDR2 SVGAGI come from the germline V gene. The chain's CDR3 is CASSWGIDGAKNIQYF. The CDR3 DNA reads TGTGCCAGCAGTTGGGGGATCGATGGAGCCAAAAACATTCAGTACTTC.

This sequence joins TRBV7-2 and TRBJ1-2; 8 positions match TRBD1. The CDR3 extends over 15 amino acids. In germline, CDR1 is SGHTA, CDR2 FQGNSA. Trimming at V came to 3 bases and at J to 3 bases, leaving 6 bases not matched to a gene. This CDR3 is CASSFLTGAYYGYTF. Written as DNA, the CDR3 is TGTGCCAGCAGCTTCCTGACAGGGGCGTACTATGGCTACACCTTC. Full variable domain (remainder filled in from reference TRBV7-2 and TRBJ1-2): GAGVSQSPSNKVTEKGKDVELRCDPISGHTALYWYRQSLGQGLEFLIYFQGNSAPDKSGLPSDRFSAERTGGSVSTLTIQRTQQEDSAVYLCASSFLTGAYYGYTFGSGTRLTVV.

The rearrangement joins TRBV29-1 to TRBJ1-2, with unresolved D. Trimming left V 3 bases short and J 4 bases short, with 9 bases between. The CDR3 loop spans 12 amino acids. CDR1 is SQVTM, CDR2 ANQGSEA, per germline. CDR3 coding DNA: TGCAGCGTTGATGGGGTCGCCTATGGCTACACCTTC. Encoded protein: CSVDGVAYGYTF.

This clonotype was seen ten or more times. The V gene is TRBV6-1, the J gene TRBJ1-2; no clear D. Germline CDR1 MNHNS, CDR2 SASEGT. V lost 7 bases and J lost 5, with 17 bases in between. The CDR3 is 14 amino acids. The CDR3 protein is CASNRHPETYGYTF. CDR3 bases: TGTGCCAGCAACCGACACCCTGAGACTTATGGCTACACCTTC.

The chain has TRBV20-1 and TRBJ1-2; TRBD1 might be the D (6 bases). The CDR3 spans 12 residues. V was pared by 1 base and J by 8 bases, with 11 bases between. Germline CDR1 is DFQATT and CDR2 is SNEGSKA (reference sequence). Written as DNA, the CDR3 is TGCAGTGCTAGAGCGGGGGCGGGAGGCTACACCTTC. Residues: CSARAGAGGYTF.